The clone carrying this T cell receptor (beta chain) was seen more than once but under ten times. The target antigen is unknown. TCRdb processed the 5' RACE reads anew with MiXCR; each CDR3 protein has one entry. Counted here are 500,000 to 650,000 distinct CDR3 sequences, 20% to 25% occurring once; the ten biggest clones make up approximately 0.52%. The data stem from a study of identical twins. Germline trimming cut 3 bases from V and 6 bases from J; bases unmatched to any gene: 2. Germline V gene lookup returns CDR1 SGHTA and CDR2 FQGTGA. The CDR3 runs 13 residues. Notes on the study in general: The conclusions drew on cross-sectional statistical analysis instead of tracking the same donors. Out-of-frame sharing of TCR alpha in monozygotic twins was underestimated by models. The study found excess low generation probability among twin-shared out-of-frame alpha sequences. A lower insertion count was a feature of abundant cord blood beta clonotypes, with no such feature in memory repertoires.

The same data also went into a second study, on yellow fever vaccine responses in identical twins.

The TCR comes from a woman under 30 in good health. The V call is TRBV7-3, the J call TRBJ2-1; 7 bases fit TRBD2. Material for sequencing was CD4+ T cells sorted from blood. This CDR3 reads CASSFGRVNEQFF. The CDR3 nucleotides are TGTGCCAGCAGCTTTGGGAGGGTCAATGAGCAGTTCTTC.